This T cell receptor (beta chain) was obtained from a study of blood T cells in healthy people across ages. Germline CDR1 and CDR2: SGHTA and FQGNSA. This CDR3 has 17 residues. Trimming left V 5 bases short and J 0 bases short, with 18 bases between. The authors ran a second PCR of roughly 6 to 12 cycles using a sample-barcoded 5' primer and a J-beta primer mix. Using its own MiXCR run on the 5' RACE reads, TCRdb lists one record per CDR3 protein. This table has about 1.5 million distinct CDR3 sequences, about 42% appearing once. This clonotype was sampled from a woman in her late teens or twenties in good health. The chain recombines TRBV7-2 with TRBJ2-3, with a tentative D call TRBD2 (6 bases). Sequencing was performed on blood. This CDR3 reads CASSPVIRGTSTDTQYF. The CDR3, as DNA: TGTGCCAGCAGCCCAGTGATCCGGGGGACTAGCACAGATACGCAGTATTTT.